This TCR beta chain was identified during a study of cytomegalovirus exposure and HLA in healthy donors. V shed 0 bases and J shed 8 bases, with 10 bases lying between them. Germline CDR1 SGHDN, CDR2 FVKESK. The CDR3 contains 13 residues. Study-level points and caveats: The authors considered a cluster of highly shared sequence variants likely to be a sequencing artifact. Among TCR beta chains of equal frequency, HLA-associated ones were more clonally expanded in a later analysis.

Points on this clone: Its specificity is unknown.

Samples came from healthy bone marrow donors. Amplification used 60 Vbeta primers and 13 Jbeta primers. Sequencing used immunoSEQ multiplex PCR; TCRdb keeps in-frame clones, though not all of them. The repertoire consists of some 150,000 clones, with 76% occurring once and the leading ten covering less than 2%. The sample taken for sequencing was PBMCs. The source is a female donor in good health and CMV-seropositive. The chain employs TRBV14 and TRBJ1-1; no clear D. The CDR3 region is CASSQELYSEAFF. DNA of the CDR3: TGTGCCAGCAGCCAAGAACTCTACAGCGAAGCTTTCTTT.